The 27 T cell receptor beta chains given below trace back to one sample, sequenced in a study of cytomegalovirus exposure and HLA in healthy donors. PCR was performed using 60 Vbeta and 13 Jbeta primers. Repertoires were generated with immunoSEQ multiplex PCR, while TCRdb's copy carries only in-frame clones and drops some. The sample yields approximately 100,000 clones, 65% to 75% seen once. Material: PBMCs. The receptor source for this set is a woman between 18 and 29 years old in good health and CMV-seropositive.

This clone was observed a single time. Written as DNA, the CDR3 is TGTGCCATCCAGCGACAGGGGTACGAGCAGTACTTC. This translates into CAIQRQGYEQYF. The chain combines TRBV10-3 with TRBJ2-7; 8 nucleotides match TRBD1. Germline CDR1 and CDR2: ENHRY and SYGVKD. V shed 8 bases and J 4 bases; nucleotides not matched to a gene: 4. This CDR3 has 12 amino acids.

V usage is TRBV7-3 and J usage is TRBJ2-1, with TRBD2 as a possible D gene (6 bases). Trimming removed 5 bases at V and 0 bases at J, with 14 bases between. Germline values: CDR1 SGHTA, CDR2 FQGTGA. The CDR3 contains 16 residues. CDR3 DNA: TGTGCCAGCAGCCCTAGCGTGGGGAGCTCCTACAATGAGCAGTTCTTC. Protein product: CASSPSVGSSYNEQFF.

The gene calls are TRBV28 and TRBJ2-5; D unresolved. The better agreement between TRBJ2-7 and the DNA end casts doubt on the J call. CDR1 and CDR2 from the germline V gene are MDHEN and SYDVKM. The CDR3 covers 10 residues. The CDR3 reads CASSFNEQYF. The CDR3 nucleotides are TGTGCCAGCAGTTTCAACGAGCAGTACTTC.

The chain recombines TRBV5-1 with TRBJ1-1; TRBD1 matches at 9 bases. CDR1 and CDR2 from the germline V gene are SGHRS and YFSETQ. With V trimmed by 1 base and J by 0 bases, 4 bases remained unmatched. The CDR3 consists of 16 residues. This CDR3 is CASSLFTGGVNTEAFF. The DNA of the CDR3 is TGCGCCAGCAGCTTGTTTACAGGGGGCGTGAACACTGAAGCTTTCTTT.

A few counts support this clone. Other nucleotide sequences in the sample specify the same CDR3. The chain joins TRBV18 to TRBJ2-7; 7 nucleotides align to TRBD2. The CDR3 covers 14 residues. CDR1 and CDR2 (germline): KGHSH, LQKENI. The ends lost 3 bases at V and 4 bases at J; junction bases unmatched: 6. The CDR3 loop reads CASSPPSGTYEQYF. The CDR3, as DNA: TGTGCCAGCTCACCGCCCAGCGGGACTTACGAGCAGTACTTC.

The chain couples TRBV5-4 to TRBJ2-3; D remains ambiguous. This CDR3 has 15 residues. V was cut by 0 bases and J by 1 base, with 9 bases left in between. Germline CDR1 and CDR2: SGHNT and YYREEE (reference sequence). For the CDR3, the DNA is TGTGCCAGCAGCTTGGGGCTAGAGGGCACAGATACGCAGTATTTT. Protein: CASSLGLEGTDTQYF.

The chain uses TRBV15 and TRBJ1-6; D ambiguous. The CDR3 is 14 amino acids. V gave up 0 bases and J gave up 13 bases, with 13 bases separating them. CDR1 and CDR2 from the germline V gene are LNHNV and YYDKDF (reference sequence). For the CDR3, the DNA is TGTGCCACCAGCAGAGATTTCGAGATTACCCCCCTCCACTTT. Translation gives CATSRDFEITPLHF.

The V gene is TRBV7-6, the J gene TRBJ2-2; D is unresolved. Per the germline V gene, CDR1 is SGHVS and CDR2 is FNYEAQ. This CDR3 spans 14 amino acids. Between the trimmed V and J ends, which lost 1 base and 3 bases, there was a span of 6 bases. The CDR3 loop is CASSLDPDTGELFF. In DNA, the CDR3 is TGTGCCAGCAGCTTAGACCCAGACACCGGGGAGCTGTTTTTT.

Only one count was recorded for this clone. V usage is TRBV9 and J usage is TRBJ2-2; maybe TRBD2 (6 bases). Germline V gives CDR1 SGDLS, CDR2 YYNGEE. The CDR3 totals 16 residues. V was trimmed by 3 bases and J by 2 bases, leaving 14 bases between them. The CDR3 nucleotides read TGTGCCAGCAGCGCCCGGGACTTCCCTAACACCGGGGAGCTGTTTTTT. Translated: CASSARDFPNTGELFF.

V and J are TRBV6-1 and TRBJ2-7, with TRBD2 matching over 10 bases. V lost 5 bases, J lost 5 bases, and 6 bases stayed unmatched. The CDR3 is made up of 14 amino acids. CDR1 and CDR2 from the germline V gene are MNHNS and SASEGT. The CDR3 sequence: CASSMASGSHEQYF. Here the CDR3 DNA reads TGTGCCAGCAGTATGGCTAGCGGGAGCCACGAGCAGTACTTC.

This clone was seen just once. The chain joins TRBV7-3 to TRBJ2-2, with TRBD1 as a possible D gene (6 bases). The V and J ends lost 3 bases and 5 bases respectively, with 10 bases between them. CDR3 length: 14 residues. The germline V gene has CDR1 SGHTA and CDR2 FQGTGA. In DNA, the CDR3 is TGTGCCAGCAGCTTTAAAGGGGGTACCGGGGAGCTGTTTTTT. Translation gives CASSFKGGTGELFF.

The chain is built from TRBV28 and TRBJ2-2; 7 bases agree with TRBD2. The CDR3 consists of 15 residues. Looked up from germline, CDR1 is MDHEN and CDR2 is SYDVKM. V gave up 3 bases and J gave up 4 bases; unmatched junction bases: 5. As DNA, the CDR3 is TGTGCCAGCAGTTTCCCTTGGGAGGGCACCGGGGAGCTGTTTTTT. Residues: CASSFPWEGTGELFF.

The rearrangement joins TRBV30 to TRBJ2-3; the D gene is possibly TRBD1 (6 bases). Germline CDR1 GTSNPN, CDR2 SVGIG (reference sequence). The CDR3 runs to 12 residues. V lost 4 bases, J lost 1 base, and 6 bases lay in between. CDR3 bases: TGTGCCTGGACAGGGGGCACAGATACGCAGTATTTT. This codes for CAWTGGTDTQYF.

In DNA form, the CDR3 reads TGTGCCAGCAGCAAATTGAACAGGGCTGGAAACACCATATATTTT. Its translation: CASSKLNRAGNTIYF. The genes are TRBV21-1 and TRBJ1-3; TRBD1, the table's D call, was not compared with the DNA. TRBV21-1 is given as a pseudogene. The CDR3 runs to 15 residues.

The V call is TRBV19, the J call TRBJ2-5; 8 bases are a match to TRBD1. The CDR3 runs to 15 residues. V lost 6 bases to trimming and J lost 4 bases; unmatched junction nucleotides: 10. Per germline, CDR1 LNHDA and CDR2 SQIVND (reference sequence). The CDR3 sequence is CASRTGTGGSETQYF. The CDR3 coding sequence is TGTGCCAGTAGAACCGGGACAGGAGGTTCAGAGACCCAGTACTTC.

J is TRBJ2-1 and V is TRBV19, with D perhaps matching TRBD2 (6 bases). The CDR3 loop spans 14 amino acids. V lost 5 bases to trimming and J lost 5 bases, with 13 bases between them. CDR1 and CDR2 from the germline V gene are LNHDA and SQIVND (reference sequence). For the CDR3, the DNA is TGTGCCAGTAGTCACCGGGAGAGGAACAATGAGCAGTTCTTC. Protein sequence: CASSHRERNNEQFF. Supplemented by reference TRBV19 and TRBJ2-1, the full variable domain reads DGGITQSPKYLFRKEGQNVTLSCEQNLNHDAMYWYRQDPGQGLRLIYYSQIVNDFQKGDIAEGYSVSREKKESFPLTVTSAQKNPTAFYLCASSHRERNNEQFFGPGTRLTVL.

V and J are TRBV6-1 and TRBJ1-3, with a weak D call TRBD1 (5 bases). The V end was cut by 0 bases, the J end by 2 bases, with 11 bases between. Looked up from germline, CDR1 is MNHNS and CDR2 is SASEGT. CDR3 length equals 16 residues. The chain's CDR3 is CASSEAWGEAGNTIYF. The CDR3, as DNA: TGTGCCAGCAGTGAAGCATGGGGGGAAGCTGGAAACACCATATATTTT.

A word on this clone: The same CDR3 arises from other DNA sequences in this sample as well. This rearrangement joins TRBV5-1 to TRBJ1-1, with D possibly TRBD1 on 5 matching bases. The CDR3 loop spans 14 amino acids. Trimming removed 0 bases from V and 5 bases from J, with 11 bases in between. Germline assignment: CDR1 SGHRS and CDR2 YFSETQ. CDR3: CASSLGRGGTEAFF. The CDR3 nucleotides are TGCGCCAGCAGCTTGGGTAGGGGAGGGACTGAAGCTTTCTTT.

This sequence joins TRBV29-1 and TRBJ1-6, with D possibly TRBD1 on 6 matching bases. Germline assignment: CDR1 SQVTM and CDR2 ANQGSEA. CDR3 size: 13 residues. V lost 6 bases, J lost 8 bases, and 14 bases lay in between. The CDR3 coding sequence is TGCAGCGTCTCACAGGGTTTGGATTCACCCCTCCACTTT. This gives the protein CSVSQGLDSPLHF.

The rearrangement uses TRBV7-9 and TRBJ1-4; D unresolved. Germline CDR1 and CDR2: SEHNR and FQNEAQ (reference sequence). V lost 2 bases to trimming and J lost 5 bases, with 9 bases between them. This CDR3 spans 14 amino acids. The CDR3 DNA reads TGTGCCAGCAGCTTACGGGAGGAGAATGAAAAACTGTTTTTT. Its translation: CASSLREENEKLFF.

The chain recombines TRBV28 with TRBJ1-2; D ambiguous. The V end lost 5 bases, the J end lost 8 bases, and 12 bases lay between the germline ends. Germline V gives CDR1 MDHEN, CDR2 SYDVKM. The CDR3 runs 12 residues. CDR3 nucleotides: TGTGCCAGCAGTCAGATCACTAACGGCTACACCTTC. Protein product: CASSQITNGYTF.

The CDR3 loop is CAIYRDYYNEQFF. CDR3 coding DNA: TGTGCCATCTACCGGGACTACTACAATGAGCAGTTCTTC. The V and J genes are TRBV2 and TRBJ2-1; TRBD2 aligns across 7 bases. Germline V lookup: CDR1 SNHLY, CDR2 FYNNEI. The J segment lost 3 bases and the V segment lost 10 bases, leaving 6 bases of the junction unmatched. This CDR3 contains 13 residues.

The chain is built from TRBV4-3 and TRBJ2-7, with D possibly matching TRBD2 (5 bases). The germline V gene has CDR1 LGHNA and CDR2 YSLEER. The germline V and J ends were trimmed by 1 base and 3 bases, with 16 bases remaining between them. The CDR3 extends over 16 amino acids. Written as DNA, the CDR3 is TGCGCCAGCAGCCAAGTAGGCTCGCTAGCCGGCTACGAGCAGTACTTC. Protein product: CASSQVGSLAGYEQYF.

The chain uses TRBV6-5 and TRBJ1-5, with TRBD1 matching over 8 bases. CDR1 is MNHEY, CDR2 SVGAGI, per germline. The V and J ends lost 0 bases and 5 bases, in that order; junction bases with no gene match: 3. This CDR3 has 15 amino acids. The CDR3 reads CASSYSAGGDQPQHF. The CDR3 nucleotides read TGTGCCAGCAGTTACTCAGCAGGGGGCGATCAGCCCCAGCATTTT.

The V and J genes are TRBV9 and TRBJ2-6; a possible D gene is TRBD2 (5 bases). Trimming stripped 3 bases from V and 0 bases from J, with 10 bases between. The length of the CDR3 is 16 residues. CDR1 and CDR2 (germline): SGDLS, YYNGEE. The CDR3 is CASSATAGSGANVLTF. Written as DNA, the CDR3 is TGTGCCAGCAGCGCCACCGCGGGCTCTGGGGCCAACGTCCTGACTTTC.

The chain joins TRBV4-1 to TRBJ1-4; D ambiguous. The CDR3 spans 14 residues. V gave up 1 base and J gave up 3 bases, with 6 bases separating them. The germline V gene encodes CDR1 MGHRA and CDR2 YSYEKL. In DNA, the CDR3 is TGCGCCAGCAGCCAAGTAGTACCTAATGAAAAACTGTTTTTT. Translation gives CASSQVVPNEKLFF.

This chain joins TRBV11-3 and TRBJ2-1, with a tentative D call TRBD1 (5 bases). The V end was cut by 5 bases, the J end by 7 bases, with 9 bases between. The CDR3 loop spans 12 amino acids. CDR1 and CDR2 from the germline V gene are SGHNT and YENEEA. This CDR3 reads CASSPGQNEQFF. CDR3 sequence (DNA): TGTGCCAGCAGCCCCGGACAAAATGAGCAGTTCTTC.